A selection of T cell receptor beta chains follows, all from one sample in a study of blood T cell repertoires in COVID-19. This table comes from immunoSEQ multiplex PCR, and its TCRdb copy is limited to in-frame clones, with some not included. The sample contains about 30,000 clones, around nine tenths of which appear only once. What was sequenced was peripheral blood. Receptors originate from a man in his sixties with active COVID-19. CDR3s include the opening cysteine and the closing phenylalanine or tryptophan. The order of the fields is D gene, J gene, V gene, clone size, CDR3 DNA, CDR3 protein. D genes are given only for firm matches. Expanded clones are given a class, and other clones once, few, many or no size at all.

>TRBD1|TRBJ2-5|TRBV11-3|-
TGTGCCAGCAGCTTAGTAGAGACAGGGAGTTTTAAGGAGACCCAGTACTTC
CASSLVETGSFKETQYF
>TRBD2|TRBJ2-5|TRBV2|-
TGTGCCAGCAAGGCGGGAGGCGGGGCAGAGACCCAGTACTTC
CASKAGGGAETQYF
>TRBD2|TRBJ2-3|TRBV4-1|-
TGCGCCAGCAGCCAAATTGGACTAGCGGGAGGGCAGGTGAGAGATACGCAGTATTTT
CASSQIGLAGGQVRDTQYF
>-|TRBJ2-3|TRBV7-9|medium-sized
TGTGCCAGCAGCTTAGCGAGTAGCACAGATACGCAGTATTTT
CASSLASSTDTQYF
>-|TRBJ2-7|TRBV27|-
TGTGCCAGCAGTTATTCAGGGGTCTACTACGAGCAGTACTTC
CASSYSGVYYEQYF
>-|TRBJ2-1|TRBV24-1|-
TGTGCCACCAGTGACCCCGGTAGCCTCAATGAGCAGTTCTTC
CATSDPGSLNEQFF
>TRBD2|TRBJ2-7|TRBV7-9|-
TGTGCCAGCAGCCCTCGACTAGCCAAGAGCTACGAGCAGTACTTC
CASSPRLAKSYEQYF
>TRBD2|TRBJ2-3|TRBV10-3|-
TGTGCCATCGCTTCTTTAAGCGGGAGCACCACAGATACGCAGTATTTT
CAIASLSGSTTDTQYF
>TRBD1|TRBJ1-2|TRBV2|-
TGTGCCAGCAGGCAGGGGGCGAGGGGCTATGGCTACACCTTC
CASRQGARGYGYTF
>TRBD2|TRBJ2-7|TRBV7-3|once
TGTGCCAGCAGCTTAGGGACTAGCGGGAGTTACGAGCAGTACTTC
CASSLGTSGSYEQYF
>TRBD1|TRBJ2-3|TRBV27|-
TGTGCCAGCAGCCCGGACAGGGGTCCAGATACGCAGTATTTT
CASSPDRGPDTQYF
>-|TRBJ2-6|TRBV9|-
TGTGCCAGCAGCCCCTACTACTCTGGGGCCAACGTCCTGACTTTC
CASSPYYSGANVLTF
>-|TRBJ1-5|TRBV11-2|few
TGTGCCAGCAGCTTAGCGGAGGTTCAGCCCCAGCATTTT
CASSLAEVQPQHF
>-|TRBJ2-7|TRBV7-9|-
TGTGCCAGCAGCCCCAACATCTACGAGCAGTACTTC
CASSPNIYEQYF
>-|TRBJ1-3|TRBV3-1/TRBV3-2|-
TGTGCCAGCACCCTGGGCGTCGGTAATCTTTATTTT
CASTLGVGNLYF
>-|TRBJ2-3|TRBV7-3|-
TGTGCCAGCAGCCCAGACACAGATACGCAGTATTTT
CASSPDTDTQYF
>-|TRBJ2-7|TRBV7-9|-
TGTGCCAGCAGCTTAGATAGCTATTCCTACGAGCAGTACTTC
CASSLDSYSYEQYF
>TRBD1|TRBJ1-5|TRBV6-5|-
TGTGCCAACGGACAGGGGGAATATAGCAATCAGCCCCAGCATTTT
CANGQGEYSNQPQHF
>-|TRBJ1-2|TRBV25-1|-
TGTGCCAGCAGTGAATACGAAGGCGGAAACTATGGCTACACCTTC
CASSEYEGGNYGYTF
>-|TRBJ2-6|TRBV9|-
TGTGCCAGCAGCGTAGACAATGGGGCCAACGTCCTGACTTTC
CASSVDNGANVLTF
>-|TRBJ1-5|TRBV3-1/TRBV3-2|-
TGTGCCAGCAGCCCCTACAGGGATCATCAGCCCCAGCATTTT
CASSPYRDHQPQHF
>-|TRBJ1-3|TRBV5-1|-
TGCGCCAGCAGCTTGGGACTGTTCTCTGGAAACACCATATATTTT
CASSLGLFSGNTIYF
>TRBD2|TRBJ2-1|TRBV10-1|-
TGCGCCAGCAGTGCCTCCCCGGGACAGGGAACGGGACTAGCGGGAGAGCAGTTCTTC
CASSASPGQGTGLAGEQFF
>TRBD2|TRBJ2-7|TRBV10-3|few
TGTGCCATCAGTGACGCCGGGACTAGCGGTTACTTTGAGCAGTACTTC
CAISDAGTSGYFEQYF
>-|TRBJ2-1|TRBV10-2|-
TGCGCCAGCAGTGAGTCGGTTAGCGGATACAATGAGCAGTTCTTC
CASSESVSGYNEQFF
>TRBD1|TRBJ2-7|TRBV6-5|-
TGTGCCAGCAGTTATGACAGGGGGCTCTACGAGCAGTACTTC
CASSYDRGLYEQYF
>-|TRBJ1-2|TRBV7-2|-
TGTGCCAGCAGCTTAGTGCGGGTTACCAGCTATGGCTACACCTTC
CASSLVRVTSYGYTF
>-|TRBJ1-2|TRBV30|-
TGTGCCTGGAGTGCGGGGACACCTACTAACTATGGCTACACCTTC
CAWSAGTPTNYGYTF
>TRBD1|TRBJ1-4|TRBV30|-
TGTGCCTGGAGAGAGGACAGGGGAGACGTAAAACTGTTTTTT
CAWREDRGDVKLFF
>-|TRBJ1-2|TRBV7-9|-
TGTGCCAGCAGCTTAGGGAGTGGGCAGGGAATGGGCTACACCTTC
CASSLGSGQGMGYTF
>-|TRBJ2-7|TRBV5-4|medium-sized
TGTGCCAGCAGCTTGAGGGGTGGCTTCCCTACCTACGAGCAGTACTTC
CASSLRGGFPTYEQYF
>TRBD1|TRBJ2-3|TRBV24-1|-
TGTGCCACCAGTGATGAAACAGGGGGTATCGCAGATACGCAGTATTTT
CATSDETGGIADTQYF
>-|TRBJ2-7|TRBV18|-
TGTGCCAGCTCACCACCGTGGCAGGGTACATCCTACGAGCAGTACTTC
CASSPPWQGTSYEQYF
>-|TRBJ2-7|TRBV28|-
TGTGCCAGCAGTTTCCCCCCCGCAGGGTCGTACGAGCAGTACTTC
CASSFPPAGSYEQYF
>-|TRBJ1-1|TRBV4-2|-
TGTGCCAGCAGCCGGGGGGGTTCCACTCAAGAGAACACTGAAGCTTTCTTT
CASSRGGSTQENTEAFF
>-|TRBJ1-6|TRBV9|-
TGTGCCAGCAGCGGACTAGGTTGGACTAACGGTTCACCCCTCCACTTT
CASSGLGWTNGSPLHF
>TRBD2|TRBJ2-3|TRBV19|-
TGTGCCACCTTCCCTAGACTAGCGGGAGGCCCAGATACGCAGTATTTT
CATFPRLAGGPDTQYF
>TRBD1|TRBJ2-5|TRBV28|-
TGTGCCAGCAGTTTAAGAACAGGGGTGGAGACCCAGTACTTC
CASSLRTGVETQYF
>TRBD2|TRBJ2-7|TRBV3-1/TRBV3-2|-
TGTGCCAGCAGCCATCGGACTAGCGGGGACGAGCAGTACTTC
CASSHRTSGDEQYF
>-|TRBJ2-3|TRBV6-2/TRBV6-3|-
TGTGCCAGCAGTTGGACTTATACGCAGTATTTT
CASSWTYTQYF
>-|TRBJ1-5|TRBV5-1|-
TGCGCCAGCAGACAGGGCCCAGAGCGCAATCAGCCCCAGCATTTT
CASRQGPERNQPQHF
>-|TRBJ1-1|TRBV7-9|few
TGTGCCAGCAGCTTGACAGGAGATGAAGCTTTCTTT
CASSLTGDEAFF
>TRBD1|TRBJ2-5|TRBV19|-
TGTGCCAGTAGGACTTCGACAGGGGCGGTGGAGACCCAGTACTTC
CASRTSTGAVETQYF
>TRBD1|TRBJ2-5|TRBV7-9|-
TGTGCCAGCAGGCCAGGGGGTGGGCAAGAGACCCAGTACTTC
CASRPGGGQETQYF
>TRBD1|TRBJ2-5|TRBV28|-
TGTGCCAGCAGCGAATACAGGGGAAGCGAAGAGACCCAGTACTTC
CASSEYRGSEETQYF
>-|TRBJ1-5|TRBV19|-
TGTGCCAGTAGCTCCCTGGGTCTAGAGCAGCCCCAGCATTTT
CASSSLGLEQPQHF
>TRBD2|TRBJ2-7|TRBV11-2|-
TGTGCCAGCAGCTTAGTGAGCGGGGGCTCCTACGAGCAGTACTTC
CASSLVSGGSYEQYF
>TRBD1|TRBJ2-7|TRBV28|-
TGTGCCAGCAGTTTCCCGGGACAGGTCTGGGAGCAGTACTTC
CASSFPGQVWEQYF
>TRBD1|TRBJ2-7|TRBV2|-
TGTGCCAGCACCCAGGCCCGGACAGGGGCCTACGAGCAGTACTTC
CASTQARTGAYEQYF
>TRBD1|TRBJ2-1|TRBV6-5|few
TGTGCCAGCAGTTACGGGTCAGGGGGCATCGATGAGCAGTTCTTC
CASSYGSGGIDEQFF